The 27 T cell receptor beta chains below were found in one sample sequenced in a study of T cell responses to AZD1222 COVID-19 vaccine. TCRdb keeps only in-frame clones here, not all; method: immunoSEQ multiplex PCR. The table shows roughly 150,000 clones, with about 90% occurring only once. The specimen comprised peripheral blood, sampled 28 days after the second AZD1222 dose. Receptor source: an adult who received the AZD1222 COVID-19 vaccine.

The gene calls are TRBV6-5 and TRBJ1-2; D remains ambiguous. Trimming took 11 bases from V and 3 from J, leaving 10 bases between them. Per the germline V gene, CDR1 is MNHEY and CDR2 is SVGAGI. The CDR3 extends over 11 amino acids. CDR3 bases: TGTGCCTGCCAGATGGACTATGGCTACACCTTC. It translates to CACQMDYGYTF.

This chain links TRBV6-4 with TRBJ1-2, with D perhaps TRBD1 (5 bases). Germline assignment: CDR1 MRHNA and CDR2 SNTAGT. The ends were cut back, 3 bases at V and 7 bases at J, with 15 bases in the middle. The CDR3 has 14 residues. The CDR3 spells CASSEHGGTTGYTF. DNA for the CDR3: TGTGCCAGCAGTGAGCACGGGGGGACCACTGGCTACACCTTC.

The chain combines TRBV9 with TRBJ2-5; D may be TRBD2 (6 bases). The CDR3 sequence is 15 residues long. The V gene's germline CDR1 is SGDLS and CDR2 YYNGEE. Trimming removed 0 bases from V and 5 bases from J, with 14 bases in between. The DNA for the CDR3 is TGTGCCAGCAGCGTAGGTCGGGGGAGTTGGGAGACCCAGTACTTC. Residues: CASSVGRGSWETQYF.

The chain joins TRBV4-3 to TRBJ1-5; D unclear. The CDR3 consists of 14 residues. Trimming pared 0 bases from V and 4 bases from J, leaving 7 bases between. CDR1 is LGHNA, CDR2 YSLEER, per germline. The CDR3 sequence: CASSQEYGNQPQHF. Here the CDR3 DNA reads TGCGCCAGCAGCCAAGAATACGGGAATCAGCCCCAGCATTTT.

The gene calls are TRBV5-5 and TRBJ1-3, with 8 positions matching TRBD1. Germline CDR1 SGHKS, CDR2 YYEKEE (reference sequence). Germline trimming cut 6 bases from V and 0 bases from J; bases unmatched to any gene: 8. There are 16 residues in the CDR3. The CDR3 loop reads CASTHGQGNSGNTIYF. In DNA, the CDR3 is TGTGCCAGCACCCACGGACAGGGTAACTCTGGAAACACCATATATTTT.

The chain has TRBV7-9 and TRBJ2-5, with D perhaps assigned TRBD1 or TRBD2 (5 bases each). Germline-derived CDR1 and CDR2 are SEHNR and FQNEAQ (reference sequence). This CDR3 has 14 residues. Trimming stripped 1 base from V and 4 bases from J, with 10 bases between. The CDR3 DNA reads as TGTGCCAGCAGCTTAGATGGGGACCGAGAGACCCAGTACTTC. Its protein is CASSLDGDRETQYF.

The rearrangement joins TRBV15 to TRBJ2-3; D uncertain. The CDR3 totals 14 residues. From germline, CDR1 is LNHNV and CDR2 YYDKDF (reference sequence). The ends were cut back, 7 bases at V and 0 bases at J, with 11 bases in the middle. The CDR3 reads CATNRDSSTDTQYF. The CDR3 DNA follows: TGTGCCACCAATCGAGATTCTAGCACAGATACGCAGTATTTT.

The chain is built from TRBV28 and TRBJ2-7; 8 nucleotides line up with TRBD2. The J segment lost 10 bases and the V segment lost 3 bases, leaving 11 bases of the junction unmatched. The CDR3 has 14 residues. The germline CDR1 and CDR2 sequences are MDHEN and SYDVKM. CDR3 sequence reads: CASSFKGGGLGQYF. The CDR3 DNA follows: TGTGCCAGCAGTTTTAAAGGTGGGGGACTAGGTCAGTACTTC.

V and J are TRBV3-1 (or the pseudogene TRBV3-2) and TRBJ2-7; possibly TRBD2 for D (6 bases). In germline, CDR1 is LGHDT, CDR2 YNNKEL (reference sequence). With 4 bases removed from V and 3 bases from J, the gap between germline ends came to 7 bases. This CDR3 has 12 residues. The CDR3 DNA reads TGTGCCAGCAGCCGGCGGGACTACGAGCAGTACTTC. Amino acid sequence: CASSRRDYEQYF.

The chain employs TRBV6-5 and TRBJ2-7; 9 bases are shared with TRBD1. The CDR3 is made up of 15 amino acids. CDR1 and CDR2 (germline): MNHEY, SVGAGI. After removal of 6 bases from V and 1 base from J, the junction contained 7 bases not matched to a gene. In DNA form, the CDR3 reads TGTGCCAGCAGAACAGACAGGGGGATTTCCTACGAGCAGTACTTC. Its translation: CASRTDRGISYEQYF.

This sequence joins TRBV29-1 and TRBJ1-4; the match to TRBD1 covers 11 bases. This CDR3 has 13 amino acids. CDR1 and CDR2 from the germline V gene are SQVTM and ANQGSEA. V was pared by 5 bases and J by 7 bases, with 3 bases of the junction left unmatched. The DNA of the CDR3 is TGCAGCGTTACCGGGACAGGGGGTGAAAAACTGTTTTTT. It specifies CSVTGTGGEKLFF.

V is TRBV18 and J is TRBJ1-3, with TRBD1 as a possible D gene (5 bases). CDR1 and CDR2 (germline): KGHSH, LQKENI. Trimming cost V 4 bases and J 4 bases, with 14 bases left between them. The CDR3 consists of 15 residues. CDR3 DNA: TGTGCCAGCTCACTACCGCAGGGTTCAGGAAACACCATATATTTT. Translated, it gives CASSLPQGSGNTIYF.

To note about this clone: One end of the junction fails to match germline, which may point to a read error. The V call is TRBV5-4, the J call TRBJ2-3, with 7 bases fitting TRBD2. Germline V gene sequence: CDR1 SGHNT, CDR2 YYREEE (reference sequence). This CDR3 comprises 16 residues. CDR3 nucleotide sequence: TGTGCCAGCAACTTGGTTGGCGGGAGTGGCACAGATACGCAGTATTTT. As protein: CASNLVGGSGTDTQYF.

The chain is built from TRBV3-1 (or the pseudogene TRBV3-2) and TRBJ2-5; the D is unclear. Germline CDR1 is LGHDT and CDR2 is YNNKEL (reference sequence). V was shortened by 0 bases and J by 2 bases, with 10 bases between the two germline ends. This CDR3 has 15 amino acids. The chain's CDR3 is CASSQDWPSQETQYF. DNA of the CDR3: TGTGCCAGCAGCCAAGATTGGCCTAGTCAAGAGACCCAGTACTTC.

The rearrangement uses TRBV19 and TRBJ1-1; unclear D gene. The V end was cut by 7 bases, the J end by 1 base, with 13 bases between. The CDR3 consists of 14 residues. Germline CDR1 and CDR2: LNHDA and SQIVND (reference sequence). The CDR3 DNA reads as TGTGCCAGTACCGAACAGCCTAGGAACACTGAAGCTTTCTTT. It specifies CASTEQPRNTEAFF.

The CDR3 DNA reads as TGCGCCAGCAGCTTGATGGGACAGGGGAACGAGCAGTACTTC. As protein: CASSLMGQGNEQYF. The chain carries TRBV5-1 and TRBJ2-7; 10 bases agree with TRBD1. Per germline, CDR1 SGHRS and CDR2 YFSETQ. J gave up 5 bases and V 1 base, and 3 bases lay outside the gene matches. The CDR3 extends over 14 amino acids.

The table lists this clone with a count of one. The chain links TRBV6-5 to TRBJ2-5; D call uncertain. Germline V lookup: CDR1 MNHEY, CDR2 SVGAGI. This CDR3 is built from 16 residues. With 0 bases removed from V and 5 bases from J, the gap between germline ends came to 16 bases. The CDR3 protein is CASSYSYNHLGETQYF. CDR3 DNA: TGTGCCAGCAGTTACTCGTATAACCATTTGGGGGAGACCCAGTACTTC.

The chain is built from TRBV30 and TRBJ1-4; maybe TRBD1 (5 bases). Looked up from germline, CDR1 is GTSNPN and CDR2 is SVGIG (reference sequence). V was pared by 4 bases and J by 8 bases, with 8 bases between. The CDR3 runs 11 residues. CDR3 bases: TGTGCCTGGATGCGGGGGGAAAAACTGTTTTTT. Protein: CAWMRGEKLFF. The full variable domain, in which reference TRBV30 and TRBJ1-4 provide the parts outside the CDR3, is SQTIHQWPATLVQPVGSPLSLECTVEGTSNPNLYWYRQAAGRGLQLLFYSVGIGQISSEVPQNLSASRPQDRQFILSSKKLLLSDSGFYLCAWMRGEKLFFGSGTQLSVL.

V is TRBV6-2 or TRBV6-3 and J is TRBJ2-5; 8 bases are shared with TRBD2. V lost 6 bases to trimming and J lost 2 bases; unmatched junction nucleotides: 11. Germline CDR1 is MNHEY and CDR2 is SVGEGT. The CDR3 loop spans 16 amino acids. Written as DNA, the CDR3 is TGTGCCAGCAGCCCCGGGACTAGTATGGGGCAAGAGACCCAGTACTTC. This codes for CASSPGTSMGQETQYF.

This chain uses TRBV5-4 with TRBJ1-4; D is undetermined. The CDR3 runs to 11 residues. The V and J ends lost 4 bases and 8 bases respectively, with 6 bases between them. Germline V gene lookup returns CDR1 SGHNT and CDR2 YYREEE (reference sequence). In nucleotides, the CDR3 is TGTGCCAGCAGCCAAGGAGAAAAACTGTTTTTT. Translated, it gives CASSQGEKLFF.

The chain combines TRBV28 with TRBJ2-7; possibly TRBD2 for D (6 bases). Trimming cost V 10 bases and J 0 bases, with 16 bases left between them. The CDR3 runs 14 residues. Germline assignment: CDR1 MDHEN and CDR2 SYDVKM. The CDR3 DNA follows: TGTGCCACCTCAAAAGGAGGGAGCTCCTACGAGCAGTACTTC. Encoded protein: CATSKGGSSYEQYF.

The chain has TRBV5-5 and TRBJ1-4, with 7 bases aligning to TRBD1. The germline CDR1 and CDR2 sequences are SGHKS and YYEKEE (reference sequence). The CDR3 length is 17 residues. The ends lost 4 bases at V and 7 bases at J; junction bases unmatched: 16. The CDR3 DNA reads TGTGCCAGCAGCCCGATTAAGGAGACAGGGTTGAGTGAAAAACTGTTTTTT. It specifies CASSPIKETGLSEKLFF.

The gene calls are TRBV6-1 and TRBJ1-1; tentatively, D is TRBD1 (5 bases). V was cut by 1 base and J by 1 base, with 10 bases left in between. Germline V CDR1 and CDR2: MNHNS, SASEGT. The CDR3 is 15 amino acids. The CDR3 protein is CASSEDGTGNTEAFF. As DNA, the CDR3 is TGTGCCAGCAGTGAAGATGGGACGGGGAACACTGAAGCTTTCTTT.

The chain joins TRBV6-6 to TRBJ2-2, with 11 bases matching TRBD2. Trimming at V came to 3 bases and at J to 4 bases, leaving 1 base not matched to a gene. CDR1 is MNHNY and CDR2 is SVGAGI in the germline V gene (reference sequence). The CDR3 sequence is 15 residues long. CDR3 in amino acids: CASSYSGGATGELFF. The CDR3 DNA reads as TGTGCCAGCAGTTATAGCGGGGGGGCCACCGGGGAGCTGTTTTTT.

J is TRBJ2-3 and V is TRBV21-1; the DNA was not compared with TRBD1, the D call given in the table. TRBV21-1 is described as a pseudogene. The CDR3 runs to 16 residues. The CDR3 DNA follows: TGTGCCAGCAGCAAAGTAGGCTTAACAGGGACAGATACGCAGTATTTT. Its translation: CASSKVGLTGTDTQYF.

V usage is TRBV5-4 and J usage is TRBJ1-2, with D unclear. The germline CDR1 and CDR2 sequences are SGHNT and YYREEE (reference sequence). Trimming left V 0 bases short and J 1 base short, with 10 bases between. The CDR3 is made up of 15 amino acids. CDR3 protein: CASSLEGSNNYGYTF. The CDR3 DNA follows: TGTGCCAGCAGCTTGGAAGGGAGCAATAACTATGGCTACACCTTC.

This chain links TRBV5-1 with TRBJ2-2, with unresolved D. CDR1 and CDR2 (germline): SGHRS, YFSETQ. This CDR3 contains 16 residues. V was shortened by 0 bases and J by 0 bases, with 9 bases between the two germline ends. CDR3 in DNA: TGCGCCAGCAGCTTGGCCTGGCTAGCGAACACCGGGGAGCTGTTTTTT. Its translation: CASSLAWLANTGELFF.